A selection of T cell receptor beta chains follows, all from one sample in a study of vaccination effects on CD4 cells after COVID-19. Their specific antigens are unknown. The method was immunoSEQ multiplex PCR; TCRdb's version includes in-frame clones alone and lacks a portion of them. The sample has 50,000 to 70,000 clones; approximately 72% are singletons. The sequences come from CD4+ T cells from PBMCs cultured without peptide, collected before COVID-19 vaccination. These receptors came from a human donor who had a prior SARS-CoV-2 infection. Each CDR3 is given with its conserved first and last residue. Fields, in order: V gene, clone size, D gene, J gene, CDR3 protein, CDR3 DNA. The D gene is left open where the match is weak. Rows may omit the clone size; those that give it use once, few, many or a size class.

v_call: TRBV28
clone_size: NA
d_call: NA
j_call: TRBJ2-3
cdr3_aa: CASPPSRVRGADTQYF
cdr3_nt: TGTGCCAGCCCCCCGTCCCGGGTCAGGGGGGCAGATACGCAGTATTTT

v_call: TRBV9
clone_size: NA
d_call: TRBD2
j_call: TRBJ2-1
cdr3_aa: CASGTLAGGGNEQFF
cdr3_nt: TGTGCCAGCGGAACGTTAGCGGGAGGGGGAAATGAGCAGTTCTTC

v_call: TRBV28
clone_size: NA
d_call: NA
j_call: TRBJ1-5
cdr3_aa: CASSLSYQPQHF
cdr3_nt: TGTGCCAGCAGTTTAAGTTATCAGCCCCAGCATTTT

v_call: TRBV6-5
clone_size: NA
d_call: NA
j_call: TRBJ2-5
cdr3_aa: CASSLRGSPQYF
cdr3_nt: TGTGCCAGCAGTCTCCGGGGCAGTCCCCAGTACTTC

v_call: TRBV9
clone_size: NA
d_call: NA
j_call: TRBJ1-1
cdr3_aa: CASSSRGRDTEAFF
cdr3_nt: TGTGCCAGCAGCAGCCGGGGGAGGGACACTGAAGCTTTCTTT

v_call: TRBV27
clone_size: NA
d_call: NA
j_call: TRBJ1-1
cdr3_aa: CASSLRGGRTEAFF
cdr3_nt: TGTGCCAGCAGTTTACGTGGGGGAAGGACTGAAGCTTTCTTT

v_call: TRBV9
clone_size: NA
d_call: NA
j_call: TRBJ2-5
cdr3_aa: CASSTVDSQETQYF
cdr3_nt: TGTGCCAGCAGCACTGTCGACAGCCAAGAGACCCAGTACTTC

v_call: TRBV5-8
clone_size: NA
d_call: TRBD1
j_call: TRBJ2-1
cdr3_aa: CASSLQGSSYNEQFF
cdr3_nt: TGTGCCAGCAGCTTACAGGGGAGCTCCTACAATGAGCAGTTCTTC

v_call: TRBV19
clone_size: NA
d_call: TRBD2
j_call: TRBJ2-3
cdr3_aa: CASRGLGLAGGTDTQYF
cdr3_nt: TGTGCCAGTAGAGGATTAGGACTAGCGGGAGGAACAGATACGCAGTATTTT

v_call: TRBV19
clone_size: NA
d_call: TRBD2
j_call: TRBJ2-1
cdr3_aa: CASSRRRGGDYNEQFF
cdr3_nt: TGTGCCAGTAGTCGACGGCGGGGGGGCGACTACAATGAGCAGTTCTTC

v_call: TRBV7-2
clone_size: NA
d_call: TRBD2
j_call: TRBJ2-4
cdr3_aa: CASSLRLAGAQYF
cdr3_nt: TGTGCCAGCAGCTTAAGGCTAGCGGGAGCCCAGTACTTC

v_call: TRBV2
clone_size: NA
d_call: NA
j_call: TRBJ1-5
cdr3_aa: CASSENVRQARGNQPQHF
cdr3_nt: TGTGCCAGCAGTGAAAATGTGCGCCAGGCCAGGGGCAATCAGCCCCAGCATTTT

v_call: TRBV7-2
clone_size: NA
d_call: NA
j_call: TRBJ1-1
cdr3_aa: CASSFAGGRGAYTEAFF
cdr3_nt: TGTGCCAGCAGCTTTGCCGGGGGGCGAGGGGCGTACACTGAAGCTTTCTTT

v_call: TRBV18
clone_size: few
d_call: NA
j_call: TRBJ1-2
cdr3_aa: CASSLLTGENYGYTF
cdr3_nt: TGTGCCAGCTCACTACTGACAGGAGAGAACTATGGCTACACCTTC

v_call: TRBV7-9
clone_size: NA
d_call: TRBD1
j_call: TRBJ1-1
cdr3_aa: CASSYGQGRGEAFF
cdr3_nt: TGTGCCAGCAGCTACGGACAGGGTCGAGGTGAAGCTTTCTTT

v_call: TRBV7-2
clone_size: NA
d_call: NA
j_call: TRBJ1-2
cdr3_aa: CASSLVSGGGYGYTF
cdr3_nt: TGTGCCAGCAGCTTAGTTTCCGGAGGGGGCTATGGCTACACCTTC

v_call: TRBV7-9
clone_size: NA
d_call: NA
j_call: TRBJ2-5
cdr3_aa: CASSLSGRLETQYF
cdr3_nt: TGTGCCAGCAGCTTATCAGGAAGGTTGGAGACCCAGTACTTC

v_call: TRBV7-2
clone_size: few
d_call: NA
j_call: TRBJ1-4
cdr3_aa: CASSPYREGEKLFF
cdr3_nt: TGTGCCAGCAGCCCGTACAGGGAAGGTGAAAAACTGTTTTTT

v_call: TRBV15
clone_size: NA
d_call: NA
j_call: TRBJ2-5
cdr3_aa: CATSGRETQYF
cdr3_nt: TGTGCCACCAGCGGGCGGGAGACCCAGTACTTC

v_call: TRBV30
clone_size: NA
d_call: NA
j_call: TRBJ1-2
cdr3_aa: CAWSDGGYGYTF
cdr3_nt: TGTGCCTGGAGTGATGGAGGGTATGGCTACACCTTC

v_call: TRBV2
clone_size: NA
d_call: TRBD1
j_call: TRBJ2-7
cdr3_aa: CASSVGQGAGEQYF
cdr3_nt: TGTGCCAGCAGTGTCGGACAGGGGGCCGGTGAGCAGTACTTC

v_call: TRBV11-3
clone_size: NA
d_call: NA
j_call: TRBJ2-2
cdr3_aa: CASSQPDTGELFF
cdr3_nt: TGTGCCAGCAGCCAACCGGACACCGGGGAGCTGTTTTTT